The 25 T cell receptor beta chains given below trace back to one sample, sequenced in a study of post-analysis software for immune sequencing data. The antigens for these receptors are not known. General study results and limits: In patients, TRBV5-6, TRBV5-1 and TRBV20-1 belonged to 4 or 5 TRBV segments found more frequently than in controls.

Presence of unique molecular identifiers characterized the TCR beta cDNA libraries. TCRdb re-derived calls from the PCR reads in MiXCR, one entry per CDR3 protein. Among 600,000 to 750,000 distinct CDR3 sequences, approximately 60% were seen once, and the ten largest hold about 10%. Sequenced input: blood. The source is a girl aged 2 to 9 with multiple sclerosis.

The gene calls are TRBV6-6 and TRBJ1-2; 9 positions agree with TRBD1. V gave up 4 bases and J gave up 12 bases; unmatched junction bases: 9. The CDR3 spans 13 residues. Germline V lookup: CDR1 MNHNY, CDR2 SVGAGI (reference sequence). Here the CDR3 reads CASSSPGQGFHTF. The CDR3 DNA sequence: TGTGCCAGCAGTTCGCCGGGACAGGGATTTCACACCTTC.

This chain connects TRBV4-2 to TRBJ1-4; weak D call: TRBD1 (6 bases). This CDR3 has 15 amino acids. Trimming pared 1 base from V and 7 bases from J, leaving 13 bases between. CDR1 and CDR2 (germline): LGHNA, YNFKEQ. CDR3 residues: CASSQGQQGIEKLFF. The CDR3 DNA is TGTGCCAGCAGCCAAGGGCAACAGGGCATTGAAAAACTGTTTTTT.

This clonotype was recorded a few times. The V call is TRBV13, the J call TRBJ1-6; a possible D gene is TRBD1 (6 bases). Trimming cost V 1 base and J 7 bases, with 8 bases left between them. CDR1 is PRHDT, CDR2 FYEKMQ, per germline (reference sequence). There are 14 residues in the CDR3. CDR3 loop: CASSLDRDNSPLHF. In nucleotides, the CDR3 is TGTGCCAGCAGCTTAGACAGGGACAATTCACCCCTCCACTTT.

The gene calls are TRBV5-5 and TRBJ2-7; TRBD2 aligns across 7 bases. The germline V gene encodes CDR1 SGHKS and CDR2 YYEKEE (reference sequence). The CDR3 length is 15 residues. Trimming cost V 4 bases and J 1 base; bases outside gene matches: 8. The CDR3 DNA reads as TGTGCCAGCAGCATGACTAGCTTCCTTTCCTACGAGCAGTACTTC. It is translated as CASSMTSFLSYEQYF.

This clonotype was seen only a few times. This chain connects TRBV3-1 to TRBJ1-5; the match to TRBD1 covers 7 bases. From germline, CDR1 is LGHDT and CDR2 YNNKEL (reference sequence). CDR3 length: 15 amino acids. The V and J ends lost 4 bases and 0 bases, in that order; junction bases with no gene match: 3. The chain's CDR3 is CASSPGQTSNQPQHF. CDR3 coding DNA: TGTGCCAGCAGCCCGGGACAGACTAGCAATCAGCCCCAGCATTTT.

As DNA, the CDR3 is TGTGCCAGTAGTCCGACGACAGCCGGAGATACGCAGTATTTT. It yields the protein CASSPTTAGDTQYF. This sequence joins TRBV19 and TRBJ2-3; maybe TRBD1 (5 bases). The CDR3 covers 14 residues. From germline, CDR1 is LNHDA and CDR2 SQIVND (reference sequence). Trimming removed 5 bases from V and 5 bases from J, with 14 bases in between.

The genes are TRBV4-3 and TRBJ2-2; TRBD1 agrees at 9 bases. The J segment lost 4 bases and the V segment lost 0 bases, leaving 9 bases of the junction unmatched. CDR1 and CDR2 (germline): LGHNA, YSLEER. This CDR3 has 18 amino acids. CDR3: CASSQDLGTGSVTGELFF. CDR3 nucleotide sequence: TGCGCCAGCAGCCAAGATTTGGGGACAGGGTCGGTCACCGGGGAGCTGTTTTTT.

This clonotype has only one observation. The chain uses TRBV15 and TRBJ2-4; 10 bases fit TRBD2. The V gene end was trimmed by 4 bases and the J gene end by 3 bases; junction bases not matched to a gene: 21. CDR3 length: 21 amino acids. Germline V lookup: CDR1 LNHNV, CDR2 YYDKDF (reference sequence). The CDR3 here is CATSNPSGRALLDFDKNIQYF. DNA of the CDR3: TGTGCCACCAGCAACCCGAGCGGGAGGGCCCTCCTCGATTTTGACAAAAACATTCAGTACTTC.

This clonotype occurred a few times. The genes are TRBV5-5 and TRBJ2-3; 13 bases line up with TRBD2. The germline gives CDR1 SGHKS, CDR2 YYEKEE (reference sequence). The V segment lost 4 bases and the J segment 5 bases; nucleotides outside the gene matches: 7. The CDR3 length is 16 residues. CDR3 DNA: TGTGCCAGCAGCAGATCGACTAGCGGGAGGTTAGATACGCAGTATTTT. Encoded protein: CASSRSTSGRLDTQYF.

This chain connects TRBV7-9 to TRBJ1-6; no firm D call. The CDR3 length is 15 residues. CDR1 and CDR2 (germline): SEHNR, FQNEAQ (reference sequence). Trimming removed 5 bases at V and 7 bases at J, with 15 bases between. DNA of the CDR3: TGTGCCAGCAGCCAGGACCATTCGGGGAATTCACCCCTCCACTTT. As protein: CASSQDHSGNSPLHF.

The CDR3 sequence is CASSFRPQGQGSKNIQYF. In DNA, the CDR3 is TGTGCCAGCAGTTTTCGACCCCAGGGGCAAGGGTCCAAAAACATTCAGTACTTC. The V and J genes are TRBV12-3 or TRBV12-4 and TRBJ2-4; D perhaps matches TRBD1 (6 bases). V was shortened by 3 bases and J by 2 bases, with 20 bases between the two germline ends. This CDR3 comprises 18 residues.

The chain joins TRBV9 to TRBJ2-1; D might be TRBD2 (6 bases). CDR1 and CDR2 from the germline V gene are SGDLS and YYNGEE. V was shortened by 2 bases and J by 2 bases, with 8 bases between the two germline ends. The CDR3 is made up of 14 amino acids. CDR3 sequence reads: CASSVRDPYNEQFF. Written as DNA, the CDR3 is TGTGCCAGCAGCGTGCGGGATCCCTACAATGAGCAGTTCTTC.

The chain links TRBV24-1 to TRBJ2-3; possible D gene TRBD2, 6 bases. The germline CDR1 and CDR2 sequences are KGHDR and SFDVKD. The CDR3 covers 15 residues. V lost 0 bases to trimming and J lost 6 bases, with 12 bases between them. The CDR3 sequence: CATSDLPGGRDTQYF. The CDR3 nucleotides read TGTGCCACCAGTGATTTGCCAGGAGGGAGGGATACGCAGTATTTT.

This clonotype has only a few counts. The chain uses TRBV28 and TRBJ2-1; D may correspond to TRBD1 or TRBD2 (7 bases each). CDR1 and CDR2 from the germline V gene are MDHEN and SYDVKM. V was clipped by 2 bases and J by 6 bases, with 17 bases between them. The CDR3 contains 16 residues. For the CDR3, the DNA is TGTGCCAGCAGTTTACGGGGAGGGACAGCCTTCAATGAGCAGTTCTTC. It yields the protein CASSLRGGTAFNEQFF.

V usage is TRBV2 and J usage is TRBJ1-4; unclear D gene. V was shortened by 8 bases and J by 8 bases, with 9 bases between the two germline ends. Germline CDR1 SNHLY, CDR2 FYNNEI. The CDR3 has 11 residues. CDR3 loop: CASSVGEKLFF. The DNA of the CDR3 is TGTGCCAGCTCGGTTGGGGAAAAACTGTTTTTT.

This clonotype was counted a few times. This chain joins TRBV4-2 and TRBJ2-7; the match to TRBD1 covers 8 bases. The CDR3 consists of 13 residues. V lost 6 bases and J lost 5; bases outside the gene matches: 6. Germline CDR1 and CDR2: LGHNA and YNFKEQ. In nucleotides, the CDR3 is TGTGCCAGCAGTCGTGGACAGGGAGACGAGCAGTACTTC. Translating it yields CASSRGQGDEQYF.

V is TRBV25-1 and J is TRBJ1-5; unclear D gene. Germline V gives CDR1 MGHDK, CDR2 SYGVNS. The CDR3 extends over 14 amino acids. V gave up 3 bases and J gave up 3 bases, with 9 bases separating them. The DNA of the CDR3 is TGTGCCAGCAGTGACGGTAACCCCAATCAGCCCCAGCATTTT. This gives the protein CASSDGNPNQPQHF.

This chain joins TRBV4-1 and TRBJ2-7; D remains unclear. The J call is uncertain, as TRBJ2-5 better fits the DNA end. CDR3 length equals 18 residues. Germline V gene data show CDR1 as MGHRA and CDR2 as YSYEKL. CDR3 DNA: TGCGCCAGCAGCCAAGATGACCTAGATGGACCCGTTTCCGAGACCCAGTACTTC. Translating it yields CASSQDDLDGPVSETQYF.

The V call is TRBV7-6, the J call TRBJ2-6, with unresolved D. V gave up 6 bases and J gave up 4 bases, with 19 bases separating them. The CDR3 sequence is 17 residues long. Germline V gene data show CDR1 as SGHVS and CDR2 as FNYEAQ. In nucleotides, the CDR3 is TGTGCCAGCAGTCCCGATCGTCCGGTACTCGGGGCCAACGTCCTGACTTTC. The encoded protein is CASSPDRPVLGANVLTF.

The chain couples TRBV27 to TRBJ2-7; no definite D call. There are 13 residues in the CDR3. The germline V gene encodes CDR1 MNHEY and CDR2 SMNVEV (reference sequence). Trimming left V 0 bases short and J 2 bases short, with 5 bases between. CDR3 in amino acids: CASSLSDPYEQYF. As DNA, the CDR3 is TGTGCCAGCAGTTTATCTGATCCCTACGAGCAGTACTTC.

V and J are TRBV27 and TRBJ1-2, with D tentatively TRBD1 (5 bases). V lost 4 bases and J lost 2, with 14 bases in between. The CDR3 is 15 amino acids. In germline, CDR1 is MNHEY, CDR2 SMNVEV (reference sequence). Here the CDR3 reads CASSSTRQSNYGYTF. The CDR3 DNA reads as TGTGCCAGCAGTTCGACAAGACAGTCGAACTATGGCTACACCTTC.

The genes are TRBV20-1 and TRBJ1-5, with 10 bases matching TRBD1. With V trimmed by 5 bases and J by 3 bases, 13 bases remained unmatched. The CDR3 is made up of 17 amino acids. Germline lookup yields CDR1 DFQATT and CDR2 SNEGSKA (reference sequence). The CDR3 DNA is TGCAGTGCTCCTATCCCGGGACAGGGGTTCCACAATCAGCCCCAGCATTTT. This gives the protein CSAPIPGQGFHNQPQHF.

The sample holds a few counts of this clonotype. The chain combines TRBV2 with TRBJ2-1, with D possibly matching TRBD2 (5 bases). The germline CDR1 and CDR2 sequences are SNHLY and FYNNEI. CDR3 length: 13 residues. The V end lost 6 bases, the J end lost 8 bases, and 14 bases lay between the germline ends. In nucleotides, the CDR3 is TGTGCCAGCAGCGGCGTACTAGTCGATGAGCAGTTCTTC. Translation: CASSGVLVDEQFF.

V gene TRBV12-3 or TRBV12-4 combines with J gene TRBJ2-5; D may be TRBD1 or TRBD2 (5 bases each). TRBJ2-7 matches the DNA end more closely, so the J call is doubtful. This CDR3 region has 15 residues. DNA for the CDR3: TGTGCCAGCAGTTTAGGGGTGGGGGAGAATCGCGAGCAGTACTTC. Translated: CASSLGVGENREQYF.

This clonotype was found once. The chain recombines TRBV25-1 with TRBJ2-1, with TRBD1 identical over 8 bases. This CDR3 has 15 amino acids. Per germline, CDR1 MGHDK and CDR2 SYGVNS. Trimming at V came to 8 bases and at J to 6 bases, leaving 12 bases not matched to a gene. DNA for the CDR3: TGTGCCAGCGGAACAGGGGGAGGTAAGGGCAATGAGCAGTTCTTC. Protein sequence: CASGTGGGKGNEQFF.